Presented here are 23 T cell receptor beta chains from one specimen sequenced in a study of identical twins. TCRdb ran MiXCR on the 5' RACE reads and lists one entry per CDR3 protein. The data contain about 570,000 distinct CDR3 sequences, approximately 10% of them singletons. These data were likewise used in another study, on yellow fever vaccine responses in identical twins.

Sequencing was performed on PBMCs. The receptors stem from a young woman in good health.

The CDR3 protein is CASSIQLAGEYNEQFF. CDR3 nucleotides: TGTGCCAGTAGTATCCAACTAGCGGGAGAGTACAATGAGCAGTTCTTC. The rearrangement uses TRBV19 and TRBJ2-1, with 11 bases fitting TRBD2. Unmatched junction bases numbered 5, after V lost 3 bases and J lost 4 bases. This CDR3 contains 16 residues. Germline assignment: CDR1 LNHDA and CDR2 SQIVND (reference sequence).

In this sample, this clonotype turned up a few times. The chain is built from TRBV2 and TRBJ2-5; possible D gene TRBD1, 6 bases. Germline CDR1 is SNHLY and CDR2 is FYNNEI. This CDR3 is built from 12 residues. The V gene lost 5 bases and the J gene lost 3 bases, with 7 bases spanning the gap. CDR3 DNA: TGTGCCAGCAGTAAGGGGGAAGAGACCCAGTACTTC. Amino acids: CASSKGEETQYF. The variable domain in full, with the rest retrieved from reference TRBV2 and TRBJ2-5, is EPEVTQTPSHQVTQMGQEVILRCVPISNHLYFYWYRQILGQKVEFLVSFYNNEISEKSEIFDDQFSVERPDGSNFTLKIRSTKLEDSAMYFCASSKGEETQYFGPGTRLLVL.

This clonotype was seen many times. The rearrangement uses TRBV5-1 and TRBJ1-5; D unresolved. Trimming left V 9 bases short and J 9 bases short, with 10 bases between. CDR1 is SGHRS and CDR2 is YFSETQ in the germline V gene. The CDR3 runs 10 residues. This CDR3 is CAISPWPQHF. In DNA, the CDR3 is TGCGCCATTTCCCCCTGGCCCCAGCATTTT.

This clonotype was counted only a few times. The rearrangement links TRBV15 to TRBJ1-1; possibly TRBD1 for D (6 bases). The CDR3 contains 15 residues. The germline V gene encodes CDR1 LNHNV and CDR2 YYDKDF (reference sequence). V lost 6 bases and J 5 bases, leaving 19 bases between the germline ends. The CDR3 is CATRLPGQEGTEAFF. Here the CDR3 DNA reads TGTGCCACCAGGTTACCGGGACAAGAGGGAACTGAAGCTTTCTTT.

J is TRBJ2-2 and V is TRBV15, with D hard to call. V was cut by 5 bases and J by 2 bases, with 9 bases left in between. This CDR3 comprises 14 residues. Germline CDR1 reads LNHNV; CDR2 reads YYDKDF (reference sequence). The CDR3 nucleotides are TGTGCCACCAGCGGCAGGAGCAACACCGGGGAGCTGTTTTTT. Its protein is CATSGRSNTGELFF. Drawing the rest from reference TRBV15 and TRBJ2-2, the complete variable domain is DAMVIQNPRYQVTQFGKPVTLSCSQTLNHNVMYWYQQKSSQAPKLLFHYYDKDFNNEADTPDNFQSRRPNTSFCFLDIRSPGLGDTAMYLCATSGRSNTGELFFGEGSRLTVL.

This clonotype was observed a few times. V gene TRBV3-1 combines with J gene TRBJ2-1, with TRBD2 matching 7 bases. The CDR3 length is 17 residues. Per the germline V gene, CDR1 is LGHDT and CDR2 is YNNKEL (reference sequence). V lost 1 base to trimming and J lost 8 bases; unmatched junction nucleotides: 14. The CDR3 coding sequence is TGTGCCAGCAGCCAAGGGAAGGAGGGCGGGAGCTTAGATGAGCAGTTCTTC. Encoded protein: CASSQGKEGGSLDEQFF.

This clonotype showed up many times. The chain employs TRBV29-1 and TRBJ1-1, with unresolved D. From germline, CDR1 is SQVTM and CDR2 ANQGSEA. Trimming cost V 3 bases and J 3 bases, with 8 bases left between them. This CDR3 has 12 residues. CDR3 region: CSVEGQDTEAFF. The CDR3 DNA reads as TGCAGCGTTGAGGGTCAGGACACTGAAGCTTTCTTT.

Concerning this clonotype itself: One end of the junction fails to match germline, which may point to a read error. V and J are TRBV3-1 and TRBJ2-6; D is uncertain. Looked up from germline, CDR1 is LGHDT and CDR2 is YNNKEL (reference sequence). This CDR3 has 15 residues. This chain's CDR3 is CATSQDLSGANVLTF. In nucleotides, the CDR3 is TGTGCCACCAGCCAAGACCTCTCTGGGGCCAACGTCCTGACTTTC. The full variable domain, completed using reference TRBV3-1 and TRBJ2-6, is DTAVSQTPKYLVTQMGNDKSIKCEQNLGHDTMYWYKQDSKKFLKIMFSYNNKELIINETVPNRFSPKSPDKAHLNLHINSLELGDSAVYFCATSQDLSGANVLTFGAGSRLTVL.

The CDR3 spells CASSFEGVVDEQFF. The CDR3 DNA reads TGTGCCAGCAGTTTTGAGGGGGTGGTAGATGAGCAGTTCTTC. The chain has TRBV28 and TRBJ2-1; possible D gene TRBD1, 6 bases. Deletions cut 3 bases from V and 8 bases from J, with 14 bases between. The CDR3 spans 14 residues. CDR1 MDHEN and CDR2 SYDVKM come from the germline V gene.

The sample holds many counts of this clonotype. This chain links TRBV7-9 with TRBJ2-7, with D perhaps assigned TRBD1 or TRBD2 (5 bases each). The CDR3 loop spans 14 amino acids. Trimming took off 5 bases at V and 3 bases at J, with 14 bases between the two ends. Germline V gene sequence: CDR1 SEHNR, CDR2 FQNEAQ (reference sequence). CDR3: CASSHRDGNYEQYF. CDR3 coding DNA: TGTGCCAGCAGCCATAGGGACGGAAACTACGAGCAGTACTTC.

The sample holds a few counts of this clonotype. The chain couples TRBV11-2 to TRBJ2-7; 10 nucleotides match TRBD1. This CDR3 has 14 amino acids. Trimming removed 5 bases from V and 4 bases from J; junction bases left unmatched: 5. Looked up from germline, CDR1 is SGHAT and CDR2 is FQNNGV. The CDR3 protein is CASSLGQGEYEQYF. CDR3 DNA: TGTGCCAGCAGCCTAGGACAGGGGGAGTACGAGCAGTACTTC.

The chain uses TRBV7-2 and TRBJ2-3, with 8 bases fitting TRBD1. The CDR3 is 15 amino acids. Germline values: CDR1 SGHTA, CDR2 FQGNSA. With 5 bases clipped from V and 6 bases from J, the junction kept 10 bases outside the gene matches. The CDR3 reads CASSPDRGRQDTQYF. In DNA form, the CDR3 reads TGTGCCAGCAGCCCCGACAGGGGCCGCCAGGATACGCAGTATTTT. Full variable domain (remainder filled in from reference TRBV7-2 and TRBJ2-3): GAGVSQSPSNKVTEKGKDVELRCDPISGHTALYWYRQSLGQGLEFLIYFQGNSAPDKSGLPSDRFSAERTGGSVSTLTIQRTQQEDSAVYLCASSPDRGRQDTQYFGPGTRLTVL.

This clonotype showed up just a few times. The rearrangement joins TRBV6-1 to TRBJ2-1; the match to TRBD2 covers 7 bases. Looked up from germline, CDR1 is MNHNS and CDR2 is SASEGT. The CDR3 runs 15 residues. J gave up 6 bases and V 6 bases, and 11 bases lay outside the gene matches. DNA for the CDR3: TGTGCCAGCAGCACCGGGAGGCCCCAACGCAATGAGCAGTTCTTC. Its translation is CASSTGRPQRNEQFF.

V gene TRBV6-4 combines with J gene TRBJ2-1, with TRBD1 matching 9 bases. The CDR3 runs 16 residues. Germline V gene data show CDR1 as MRHNA and CDR2 as SNTAGT. V lost 2 bases, J lost 9 bases, and 11 bases stayed unmatched. The CDR3 DNA is TGTGCCAGCAGTGACGCGGGACAGGGTGGGGACGGTGAGCAGTTCTTC. Its translation: CASSDAGQGGDGEQFF.

This clonotype has at least ten counts. The chain has TRBV12-3 or TRBV12-4 and TRBJ1-5; a possible D gene is TRBD1 (5 bases). Trimming stripped 6 bases from V and 9 bases from J, with 21 bases between. The CDR3 runs 15 residues. CDR3 residues: CASSQSGTERVPQHF. CDR3 nucleotide sequence: TGTGCCAGCAGCCAATCCGGGACCGAGAGAGTGCCCCAGCATTTT.

A few counts support this clonotype. Here the CDR3 reads CSARGAGLAGSEQFF. The DNA for the CDR3 is TGCAGTGCTAGAGGGGCTGGACTAGCGGGGAGCGAGCAGTTCTTC. The chain recombines TRBV20-1 with TRBJ2-1, with 12 bases matching TRBD2. Unmatched junction bases numbered 8, after V lost 1 base and J lost 10 bases. The CDR3 is made up of 15 amino acids. Looked up from germline, CDR1 is DFQATT and CDR2 is SNEGSKA (reference sequence).

CDR3 sequence (DNA): TGTGCCAGCAGCTTGGATCAGGGGGCGAGGACGAAAAACATTCAGTACTTC. Protein: CASSLDQGARTKNIQYF. J is TRBJ2-4 and V is TRBV5-6; TRBD1 agrees at 8 bases. V was clipped by 0 bases and J by 4 bases; unmatched bases: 9. The germline V gene encodes CDR1 SGHDT and CDR2 YYEEEE. The CDR3 totals 17 residues. The variable domain in full, completed from reference TRBV5-6 and TRBJ2-4, reads DAGVTQSPTHLIKTRGQQVTLRCSPKSGHDTVSWYQQALGQGPQFIFQYYEEEERQRGNFPDRFSGHQFPNYSSELNVNALLLGDSALYLCASSLDQGARTKNIQYFGAGTRLSVL.

This clonotype was counted many times. This rearrangement joins TRBV6-2 or TRBV6-3 to TRBJ2-7; TRBD1 might be the D (6 bases). The V and J ends lost 8 bases and 0 bases respectively, with 14 bases between them. Germline V gene sequence: CDR1 MNHEY, CDR2 SVGEGT. This CDR3 contains 14 residues. CDR3 coding DNA: TGTGCCAGCCTGCCAAGGGGGAGCTCCTACGAGCAGTACTTC. It yields the protein CASLPRGSSYEQYF.

This chain links TRBV4-1 with TRBJ1-1; D might be TRBD1 (5 bases). There are 15 residues in the CDR3. Trimming took off 3 bases at V and 7 bases at J, with 18 bases between the two ends. Germline values: CDR1 MGHRA, CDR2 YSYEKL. CDR3 DNA: TGCGCCAGCAGCCAGGGGGTTGGTGGGGTTGGTGAAGCTTTCTTT. Amino acids: CASSQGVGGVGEAFF.

In its sample, this clonotype was seen many times. The chain couples TRBV27 to TRBJ2-3, with D uncertain. The CDR3 contains 13 residues. Germline V gives CDR1 MNHEY, CDR2 SMNVEV (reference sequence). V lost 2 bases and J lost 6, with 9 bases in between. The CDR3 reads CASSLMGSDTQYF. CDR3 DNA sequence: TGTGCCAGCAGTTTAATGGGGTCGGATACGCAGTATTTT.

This clonotype was counted only a few times. The chain is built from TRBV20-1 and TRBJ2-7; either TRBD1 or TRBD2 may fit D (6 bases each). Germline CDR1 is DFQATT and CDR2 is SNEGSKA (reference sequence). V gave up 4 bases and J gave up 3 bases, with 16 bases separating them. The CDR3 is made up of 14 amino acids. CDR3 in amino acids: CSATSFGGIYEQYF. DNA of the CDR3: TGCAGTGCTACCTCATTCGGGGGCATCTACGAGCAGTACTTC.

This clonotype was seen only a few times. The chain employs TRBV5-1 and TRBJ2-1, with TRBD1 matching over 7 bases. The germline gives CDR1 SGHRS, CDR2 YFSETQ. V dropped 3 bases and J dropped 5; count of bases not matched to a gene: 5. There are 14 residues in the CDR3. The CDR3 region is CASSSVTGDNEQFF. In DNA, the CDR3 is TGCGCCAGCAGCTCCGTAACAGGGGACAATGAGCAGTTCTTC.

The rearrangement joins TRBV2 to TRBJ2-3, with TRBD2 matching 15 bases. From germline, CDR1 is SNHLY and CDR2 FYNNEI. With V trimmed by 6 bases and J by 4 bases, 8 bases remained unmatched. CDR3 length equals 17 residues. CDR3 region: CASSPGTSGRRSDTQYF. The CDR3 DNA is TGTGCCAGCAGCCCTGGGACTAGCGGGAGGAGGTCAGATACGCAGTATTTT.